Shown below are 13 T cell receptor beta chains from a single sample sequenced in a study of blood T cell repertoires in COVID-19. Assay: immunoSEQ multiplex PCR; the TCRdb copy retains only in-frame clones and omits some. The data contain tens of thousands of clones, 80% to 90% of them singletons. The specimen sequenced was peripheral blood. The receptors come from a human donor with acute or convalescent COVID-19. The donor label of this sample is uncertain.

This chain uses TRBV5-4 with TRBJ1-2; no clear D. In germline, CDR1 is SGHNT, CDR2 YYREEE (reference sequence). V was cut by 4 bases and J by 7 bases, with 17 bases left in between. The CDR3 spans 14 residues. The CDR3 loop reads CASSREEGSSGYTF. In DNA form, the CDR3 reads TGTGCCAGCAGCCGGGAGGAGGGTTCGAGTGGCTACACCTTC.

CDR3 sequence reads: CASSINQGRNTGELFF. The CDR3 nucleotides read TGTGCCAGTAGTATAAACCAGGGAAGGAACACCGGGGAGCTGTTTTTT. The chain has TRBV19 and TRBJ2-2, with D possibly being TRBD1 (5 bases). The CDR3 runs 16 residues. V dropped 2 bases and J dropped 1 base, with 11 bases sitting between them. Germline CDR1 and CDR2: LNHDA and SQIVND (reference sequence).

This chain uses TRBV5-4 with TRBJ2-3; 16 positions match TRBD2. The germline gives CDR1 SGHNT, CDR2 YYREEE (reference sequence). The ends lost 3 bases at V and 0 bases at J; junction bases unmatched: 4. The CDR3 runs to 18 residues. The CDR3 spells CASSSGTSGGGSTDTQYF. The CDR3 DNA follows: TGTGCCAGCAGCTCCGGGACTAGCGGGGGGGGGAGCACAGATACGCAGTATTTT. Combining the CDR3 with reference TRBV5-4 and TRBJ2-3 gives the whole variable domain ETGVTQSPTHLIKTRGQQVTLRCSSQSGHNTVSWYQQALGQGPQFIFQYYREEENGRGNFPPRFSGLQFPNYSSELNVNALELDDSALYLCASSSGTSGGGSTDTQYFGPGTRLTVL.

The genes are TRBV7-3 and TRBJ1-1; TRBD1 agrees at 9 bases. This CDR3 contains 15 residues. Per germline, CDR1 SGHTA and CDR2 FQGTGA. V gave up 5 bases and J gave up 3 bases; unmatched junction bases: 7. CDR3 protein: CASSQGQGSDTEAFF. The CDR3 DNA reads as TGTGCCAGCAGCCAAGGACAGGGGTCGGACACTGAAGCTTTCTTT. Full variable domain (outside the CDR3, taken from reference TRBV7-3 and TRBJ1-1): GAGVSQTPSNKVTEKGKYVELRCDPISGHTALYWYRQSLGQGPEFLIYFQGTGAADDSGLPNDRFFAVRPEGSVSTLKIQRTERGDSAVYLCASSQGQGSDTEAFFGQGTRLTVV.

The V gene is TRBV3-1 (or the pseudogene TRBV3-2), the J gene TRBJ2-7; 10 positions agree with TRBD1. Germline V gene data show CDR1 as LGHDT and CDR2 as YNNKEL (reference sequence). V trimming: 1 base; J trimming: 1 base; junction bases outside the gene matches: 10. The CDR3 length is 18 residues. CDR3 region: CASSQGQGAQRLSYEQYF. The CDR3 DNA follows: TGTGCCAGCAGCCAAGGACAGGGGGCCCAAAGGCTTTCCTACGAGCAGTACTTC.

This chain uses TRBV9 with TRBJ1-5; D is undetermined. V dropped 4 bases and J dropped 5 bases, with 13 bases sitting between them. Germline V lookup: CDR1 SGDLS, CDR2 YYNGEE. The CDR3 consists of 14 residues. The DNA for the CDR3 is TGTGCCAGCAGCTCAGGCTCCGCGTATCAGCCCCAGCATTTT. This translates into CASSSGSAYQPQHF.

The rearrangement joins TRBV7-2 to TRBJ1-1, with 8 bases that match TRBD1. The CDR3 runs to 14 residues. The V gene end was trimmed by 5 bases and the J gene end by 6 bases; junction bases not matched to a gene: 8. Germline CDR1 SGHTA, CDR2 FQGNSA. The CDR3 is CASSDTGGKPEAFF. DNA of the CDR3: TGTGCCAGCAGCGATACAGGGGGGAAGCCTGAAGCTTTCTTT.

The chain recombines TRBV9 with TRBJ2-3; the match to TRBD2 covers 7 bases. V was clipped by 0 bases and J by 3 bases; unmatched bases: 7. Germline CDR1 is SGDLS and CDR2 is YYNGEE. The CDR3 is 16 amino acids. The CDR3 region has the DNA TGTGCCAGCAGCGTAGGGGCGGGAGTGACAACAGATACGCAGTATTTT. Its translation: CASSVGAGVTTDTQYF.

Here the CDR3 reads CASSRAENTGELFF. The CDR3 DNA is TGCGCCAGCAGTCGTGCGGAGAACACCGGGGAGCTGTTTTTT. This chain joins TRBV5-1 and TRBJ2-2, with D unclear. The CDR3 runs 14 residues. Germline-derived CDR1 and CDR2 are SGHRS and YFSETQ. V was cut by 5 bases and J by 1 base, with 9 bases left in between.

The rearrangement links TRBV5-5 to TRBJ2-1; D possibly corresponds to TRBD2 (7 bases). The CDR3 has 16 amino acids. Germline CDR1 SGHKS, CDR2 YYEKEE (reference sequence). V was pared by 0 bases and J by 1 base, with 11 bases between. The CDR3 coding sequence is TGTGCCAGCAGCTTGGATGGGGGGGCGTCCTACAATGAGCAGTTCTTC. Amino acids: CASSLDGGASYNEQFF.

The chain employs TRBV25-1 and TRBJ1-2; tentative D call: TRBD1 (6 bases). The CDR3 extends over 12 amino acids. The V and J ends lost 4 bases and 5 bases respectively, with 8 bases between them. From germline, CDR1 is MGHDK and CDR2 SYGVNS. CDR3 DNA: TGTGCCAGCAGTGCAGGGGCTTATGGCTACACCTTC. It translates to CASSAGAYGYTF.

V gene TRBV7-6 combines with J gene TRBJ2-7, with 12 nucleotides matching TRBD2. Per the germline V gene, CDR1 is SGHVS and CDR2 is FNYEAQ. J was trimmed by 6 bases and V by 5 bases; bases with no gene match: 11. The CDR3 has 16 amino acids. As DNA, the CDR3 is TGTGCCAGCAGCCCCTCCGGACTAGCGGGATTGGGCGAGCAGTACTTC. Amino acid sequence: CASSPSGLAGLGEQYF.

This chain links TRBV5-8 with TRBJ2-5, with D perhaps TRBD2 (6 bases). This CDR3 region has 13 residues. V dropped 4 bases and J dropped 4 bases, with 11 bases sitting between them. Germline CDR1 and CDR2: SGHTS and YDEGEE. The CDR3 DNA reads TGTGCCAGCAGCGGGTACGGGAGAGAGACCCAGTACTTC. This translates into CASSGYGRETQYF.